The 22 T cell receptor beta chains below come from one sample, sequenced in a study of shared clonotypes between healthy human individuals. Profiling relied on immunoSEQ multiplex PCR, and the TCRdb table lists in-frame clones only, not all of them. The sample includes 2 million to 2.5 million clones, 90% to 95% of them seen just once. Sequenced input: naive CD4+ T cells from PBMCs. Subset defined: CD45RA+ positively selected. Receptors originate from a man younger than 35 in good health. Some clones in this sample may be carry-over from other donors' samples.

V and J are TRBV9 and TRBJ2-3; TRBD2 matches at 11 bases. This CDR3 region has 16 residues. V trimming: 4 bases; J trimming: 0 bases; junction bases outside the gene matches: 4. Germline V gives CDR1 SGDLS, CDR2 YYNGEE. In DNA form, the CDR3 reads TGTGCCAGCAGCCCCTGGACTAGCGGGAGCACAGATACGCAGTATTTT. Protein: CASSPWTSGSTDTQYF.

V usage is TRBV7-2 and J usage is TRBJ1-5; 9 bases fit TRBD1. The CDR3 covers 14 residues. Trimming took 1 base from V and 6 from J; bases not matched to a gene: 1. Germline CDR1 reads SGHTA; CDR2 reads FQGNSA. The CDR3 DNA reads as TGTGCCAGCAGCTTAGTGACAGGGGGTCAGCCCCAGCATTTT. This sequence encodes CASSLVTGGQPQHF.

This chain joins TRBV28 and TRBJ1-2; D may be TRBD1 (5 bases). This CDR3 spans 15 amino acids. The V gene's germline CDR1 is MDHEN and CDR2 SYDVKM. Trimming removed 2 bases from V and 4 bases from J, with 14 bases in between. CDR3: CASSLGLGGFYGYTF. In nucleotides, the CDR3 is TGTGCCAGCAGTTTAGGTTTGGGGGGTTTCTATGGCTACACCTTC.

The rearrangement uses TRBV19 and TRBJ2-1; D remains ambiguous. V shed 3 bases and J shed 5 bases, with 8 bases lying between them. The CDR3 runs 13 residues. In germline, CDR1 is LNHDA, CDR2 SQIVND (reference sequence). CDR3 residues: CASSISADNEQFF. The CDR3 DNA reads TGTGCCAGTAGTATCTCGGCGGACAATGAGCAGTTCTTC.

J is TRBJ2-7 and V is TRBV27; D gene ambiguous. The V end lost 2 bases, the J end lost 3 bases, and 20 bases lay between the germline ends. CDR3 size: 17 residues. Germline V gives CDR1 MNHEY, CDR2 SMNVEV (reference sequence). CDR3 protein: CASSLDPSGLSFYEQYF. The CDR3, as DNA: TGTGCCAGCAGTTTAGACCCCAGTGGCCTTTCATTCTACGAGCAGTACTTC.

The chain recombines TRBV10-3 with TRBJ1-6, with D possibly being TRBD1 (5 bases). This CDR3 region has 14 residues. Germline CDR1 and CDR2: ENHRY and SYGVKD. Trimming took 10 bases from V and 7 from J, leaving 17 bases between them. CDR3 amino acids: CATRWEGLNSPLHF. CDR3 DNA sequence: TGTGCCACAAGGTGGGAGGGGCTGAATTCACCCCTCCACTTT.

V is TRBV28 and J is TRBJ1-1, with 8 bases identical to TRBD1. The V segment lost 6 bases and the J segment 4 bases; nucleotides outside the gene matches: 4. This CDR3 region has 13 residues. CDR1 and CDR2 (germline): MDHEN, SYDVKM. The CDR3 bases are TGTGCCAGCAGAAGACAGGGGCTCACTGAAGCTTTCTTT. Protein sequence: CASRRQGLTEAFF. Combining the CDR3 with reference TRBV28 and TRBJ1-1 gives the whole variable domain DVKVTQSSRYLVKRTGEKVFLECVQDMDHENMFWYRQDPGLGLRLIYFSYDVKMKEKGDIPEGYSVSREKKERFSLILESASTNQTSMYLCASRRQGLTEAFFGQGTRLTVV.

Worth noting for this clone: Other nucleotide sequences in the sample specify the same CDR3. The chain uses TRBV9 and TRBJ2-1, with D possibly TRBD1 on 6 matching bases. V shed 0 bases and J shed 3 bases, with 7 bases lying between them. CDR3 length: 14 amino acids. CDR1 and CDR2 from the germline V gene are SGDLS and YYNGEE. The CDR3 reads CASSVVDSYNEQFF. CDR3 sequence (DNA): TGTGCCAGCAGCGTAGTGGACAGCTACAATGAGCAGTTCTTC.

As to this clone: Other DNA sequences in the sample encode the same CDR3. This rearrangement joins TRBV28 to TRBJ1-1; D gene ambiguous. Germline V CDR1 and CDR2: MDHEN, SYDVKM. This CDR3 is built from 12 residues. The V gene lost 6 bases and the J gene lost 1 base, with 6 bases spanning the gap. The CDR3 spells CASRRGNTEAFF. The DNA for the CDR3 is TGTGCCAGCAGACGGGGGAACACTGAAGCTTTCTTT.

The gene calls are TRBV28 and TRBJ1-5; 8 bases map to TRBD1. Germline CDR1 and CDR2: MDHEN and SYDVKM. There are 18 residues in the CDR3. V gave up 5 bases and J gave up 6 bases; unmatched junction bases: 18. The CDR3 loop is CASSPGLKQGALSQPQHF. The CDR3 DNA is TGTGCCAGCAGTCCTGGTCTAAAGCAGGGGGCGTTAAGTCAGCCCCAGCATTTT.

The chain combines TRBV19 with TRBJ2-1, with D hard to call. CDR1 and CDR2 from the germline V gene are LNHDA and SQIVND (reference sequence). The CDR3 runs 11 residues. V was trimmed by 4 bases and J by 7 bases, leaving 5 bases between them. CDR3 sequence reads: CASSRVNEQFF. CDR3 DNA sequence: TGTGCCAGTAGTAGAGTTAATGAGCAGTTCTTC.

V gene TRBV6-5 combines with J gene TRBJ2-7, with 8 bases matching TRBD2. The CDR3 sequence is 13 residues long. Germline-derived CDR1 and CDR2 are MNHEY and SVGAGI. Trimming at V came to 6 bases and at J to 4 bases, leaving 5 bases not matched to a gene. The CDR3 DNA reads as TGTGCCAGCAGGAATAGCGGGATATACGAGCAGTACTTC. It is translated as CASRNSGIYEQYF.

This clone was observed a handful of times. The chain combines TRBV7-2 with TRBJ1-3; D might be TRBD1 (5 bases). The CDR3 is made up of 14 amino acids. V lost 5 bases, J lost 2 bases, and 10 bases lay in between. CDR1 is SGHTA and CDR2 is FQGNSA in the germline V gene. Here the CDR3 reads CASSLTGAGNTIYF. The CDR3, as DNA: TGTGCCAGCAGCCTCACGGGGGCTGGAAACACCATATATTTT.

V is TRBV5-6 and J is TRBJ2-3; 10 positions agree with TRBD1. Germline CDR1 and CDR2: SGHDT and YYEEEE. The CDR3 runs 15 residues. J was trimmed by 1 base and V by 4 bases; bases with no gene match: 3. For the CDR3, the DNA is TGTGCCAGCAGCGACGGGACAGGGGGCACAGATACGCAGTATTTT. The encoded protein is CASSDGTGGTDTQYF.

This rearrangement joins TRBV19 to TRBJ2-2; D gene unclear. Germline values: CDR1 LNHDA, CDR2 SQIVND (reference sequence). The CDR3 runs to 14 residues. V was shortened by 6 bases and J by 5 bases, with 13 bases between the two germline ends. CDR3 region: CASRGRIETGELFF. Written as DNA, the CDR3 is TGTGCCAGTAGAGGTAGAATCGAAACCGGGGAGCTGTTTTTT.

V and J are TRBV5-6 and TRBJ1-1; D is ambiguous. Germline CDR1 is SGHDT and CDR2 is YYEEEE. The CDR3 loop spans 12 amino acids. Trimming stripped 0 bases from V and 7 bases from J, with 7 bases between. CDR3 in amino acids: CASSLGTFEAFF. As DNA, the CDR3 is TGTGCCAGCAGCTTGGGTACATTTGAAGCTTTCTTT. The entire variable domain, with the rest obtained from reference TRBV5-6 and TRBJ1-1, is as follows: DAGVTQSPTHLIKTRGQQVTLRCSPKSGHDTVSWYQQALGQGPQFIFQYYEEEERQRGNFPDRFSGHQFPNYSSELNVNALLLGDSALYLCASSLGTFEAFFGQGTRLTVV.

This chain links TRBV6-5 with TRBJ2-5, with D maybe TRBD2 (5 bases). V dropped 6 bases and J dropped 0 bases, with 11 bases sitting between them. Germline V lookup: CDR1 MNHEY, CDR2 SVGAGI. The CDR3 is made up of 14 amino acids. CDR3 DNA sequence: TGTGCCAGCAGCCTAGCCCCTAACCAAGAGACCCAGTACTTC. This gives the protein CASSLAPNQETQYF.

Notes on this clone: Other DNA variants within this sample encode the same CDR3. V gene TRBV7-9 combines with J gene TRBJ2-3; D gene uncertain. Germline loops: CDR1 SEHNR, CDR2 FQNEAQ (reference sequence). V lost 8 bases and J 6 bases, leaving 9 bases between the germline ends. The CDR3 spans 11 residues. DNA for the CDR3: TGTGCCAGCTCGGAAGGGGATACGCAGTATTTT. The encoded protein is CASSEGDTQYF.

The rearrangement joins TRBV25-1 to TRBJ1-4, with D maybe TRBD1 (5 bases). V was shortened by 5 bases and J by 2 bases, with 15 bases between the two germline ends. CDR3 length: 16 amino acids. Germline CDR1 is MGHDK and CDR2 is SYGVNS. The CDR3 bases are TGTGCCAGCAGTACGCGAACCGGGACTACTAATGAAAAACTGTTTTTT. Translated, it gives CASSTRTGTTNEKLFF.

The chain couples TRBV28 to TRBJ2-3; 7 positions agree with TRBD1. Trimming cost V 6 bases and J 3 bases; bases outside gene matches: 3. Germline V gene lookup returns CDR1 MDHEN and CDR2 SYDVKM. The CDR3 has 13 amino acids. The DNA of the CDR3 is TGTGCCAGCAGCCACAGGGGTACAGATACGCAGTATTTT. It translates to CASSHRGTDTQYF.

This clone has only one observation. J is TRBJ2-7 and V is TRBV6-5, with 7 bases that match TRBD2. CDR3 length: 13 amino acids. J was trimmed by 6 bases and V by 7 bases; bases with no gene match: 9. Germline V CDR1 and CDR2: MNHEY, SVGAGI. The CDR3 spells CASIAGETAEQYF. As DNA, the CDR3 is TGTGCCAGCATTGCGGGGGAAACGGCCGAGCAGTACTTC.

This clone was seen only once. The chain employs TRBV5-1 and TRBJ1-1, with a weak D call TRBD1 (5 bases). The V end lost 1 base, the J end lost 3 bases, and 10 bases lay between the germline ends. The CDR3 spans 14 residues. Germline lookup yields CDR1 SGHRS and CDR2 YFSETQ. The CDR3 spells CASSLTGTDTEAFF. CDR3 sequence (DNA): TGCGCCAGCAGCTTGACCGGGACGGACACTGAAGCTTTCTTT.